The 11 T cell receptor beta chains below all came from one sample that was sequenced in a study of blood T cell repertoires in COVID-19. The data were produced by immunoSEQ multiplex PCR, yet TCRdb's version contains in-frame clones alone and is incomplete. The sample yields fewer than 200,000 clones, roughly 90% seen once. Sequenced input: peripheral blood. The receptor set was obtained from a man between 65 and 85 years old with active or convalescent COVID-19.

This clone was seen a few times. V usage is TRBV9 and J usage is TRBJ1-4; D is perhaps TRBD1 (5 bases). This CDR3 is 14 amino acids long. Germline lookup yields CDR1 SGDLS and CDR2 YYNGEE. V shed 3 bases and J shed 7 bases, with 13 bases lying between them. CDR3 region: CASSEGQDVEKLFF. The CDR3 coding sequence is TGTGCCAGCAGCGAGGGGCAGGATGTTGAAAAACTGTTTTTT.

This chain links TRBV7-2 with TRBJ2-3, with 14 positions matching TRBD2. Trimming took 3 bases from V and 7 from J; bases not matched to a gene: 9. Per the germline V gene, CDR1 is SGHTA and CDR2 is FQGNSA. The CDR3 covers 17 residues. The DNA for the CDR3 is TGTGCCAGCAGCTTTGGACTAGCGGGAGGCGTGGGTAATACGCAGTATTTT. Encoded protein: CASSFGLAGGVGNTQYF. The full variable domain, in which reference TRBV7-2 and TRBJ2-3 provide the parts outside the CDR3, is GAGVSQSPSNKVTEKGKDVELRCDPISGHTALYWYRQSLGQGLEFLIYFQGNSAPDKSGLPSDRFSAERTGGSVSTLTIQRTQQEDSAVYLCASSFGLAGGVGNTQYFGPGTRLTVL.

The chain joins TRBV14 to TRBJ1-3; no firm D call. Germline V gene data show CDR1 as SGHDN and CDR2 as FVKESK. V was clipped by 1 base and J by 0 bases, with 7 bases between them. CDR3 length: 15 residues. The CDR3 loop is CASSQGLRSGNTIYF. CDR3 in DNA: TGTGCCAGCAGCCAAGGACTCCGCTCTGGAAACACCATATATTTT.

The rearrangement joins TRBV6-6 to TRBJ1-2, with 10 nucleotides matching TRBD1. V lost 5 bases and J lost 12; bases outside the gene matches: 12. Germline V gene data show CDR1 as MNHNY and CDR2 as SVGAGI (reference sequence). This CDR3 is 14 amino acids long. The CDR3 nucleotides are TGTGCCAGCAGTACCCCGGGACAGGGGCGGTCGAACACCTTC. Its translation: CASSTPGQGRSNTF.

A single count supports this clone. The V call is TRBV12-5, the J call TRBJ1-5; D gene unclear. V lost 1 base and J lost 4, with 17 bases in between. This CDR3 has 17 residues. CDR1 is LGHNT and CDR2 is FRNRAP in the germline V gene. The CDR3 loop is CASGLAVVATLNQPQHF. In DNA form, the CDR3 reads TGTGCTAGTGGTTTGGCAGTGGTGGCAACCCTTAATCAGCCCCAGCATTTT.

V is TRBV6-5 and J is TRBJ2-1; 8 nucleotides agree with TRBD2. With V trimmed by 6 bases and J by 2 bases, 6 bases remained unmatched. CDR1 is MNHEY and CDR2 is SVGAGI in the germline V gene. This CDR3 is built from 15 residues. CDR3 coding DNA: TGTGCCAGCAGGGCGAGCGGGAGTCCCTACAATGAGCAGTTCTTC. Amino acid sequence: CASRASGSPYNEQFF.

The J gene is TRBJ2-5, the V gene TRBV20-1; D may be TRBD1 (6 bases). From germline, CDR1 is DFQATT and CDR2 SNEGSKA (reference sequence). The length of the CDR3 is 11 residues. CDR3 amino acids: CSGTKQETQYF. The DNA for the CDR3 is TGCAGCGGGACAAAACAAGAGACCCAGTACTTC.

This chain uses TRBV7-6 with TRBJ1-1; a weak D match, TRBD1 (6 bases). Trimming took 4 bases from V and 0 from J, leaving 12 bases between them. CDR1 is SGHVS and CDR2 is FNYEAQ in the germline V gene. The CDR3 runs to 15 residues. The DNA of the CDR3 is TGTGCCAGCAGCTCACCCACAGGGATGAACACTGAAGCTTTCTTT. This translates into CASSSPTGMNTEAFF.

V usage is TRBV28 and J usage is TRBJ1-4; 7 nucleotides align to TRBD1. The CDR3 has 12 amino acids. Germline CDR1 and CDR2: MDHEN and SYDVKM. Trimming at V came to 4 bases and at J to 16 bases, leaving 9 bases not matched to a gene. CDR3 residues: CASSSRQGSRFF. DNA for the CDR3: TGTGCCAGCAGTTCTCGACAGGGCTCGAGGTTTTTT.

This chain links TRBV5-4 with TRBJ2-5, with D possibly being TRBD1 (6 bases). Germline CDR1 and CDR2: SGHNT and YYREEE (reference sequence). The V end was cut by 4 bases, the J end by 2 bases, with 9 bases between. This CDR3 contains 13 residues. CDR3 DNA: TGTGCCAGCAGCCAAGGACAGCAAGAGACCCAGTACTTC. This codes for CASSQGQQETQYF.

The genes are TRBV4-3 and TRBJ1-2, with TRBD1 identical over 10 bases. Germline CDR1 LGHNA, CDR2 YSLEER. Trimming at V came to 2 bases and at J to 6 bases, leaving 15 bases not matched to a gene. The CDR3 has 18 amino acids. The CDR3 spells CASSQRGYGDRGGNGYTF. DNA of the CDR3: TGCGCCAGCAGCCAAAGGGGATACGGGGACAGGGGCGGTAATGGCTACACCTTC.